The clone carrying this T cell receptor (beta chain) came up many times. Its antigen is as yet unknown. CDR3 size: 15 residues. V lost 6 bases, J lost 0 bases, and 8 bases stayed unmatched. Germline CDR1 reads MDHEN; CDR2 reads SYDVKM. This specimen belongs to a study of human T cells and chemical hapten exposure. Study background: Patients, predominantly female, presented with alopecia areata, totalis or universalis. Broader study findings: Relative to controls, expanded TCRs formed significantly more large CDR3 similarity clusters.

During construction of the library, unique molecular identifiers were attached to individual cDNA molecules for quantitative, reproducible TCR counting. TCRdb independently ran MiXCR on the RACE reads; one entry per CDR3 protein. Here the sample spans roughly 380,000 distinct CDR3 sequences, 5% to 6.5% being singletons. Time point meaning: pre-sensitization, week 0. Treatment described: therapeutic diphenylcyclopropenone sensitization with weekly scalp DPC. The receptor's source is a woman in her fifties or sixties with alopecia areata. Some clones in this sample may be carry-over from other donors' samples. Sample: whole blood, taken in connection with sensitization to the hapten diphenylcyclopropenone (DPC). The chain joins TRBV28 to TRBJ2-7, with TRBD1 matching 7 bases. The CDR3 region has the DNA TGTGCCAGCAGCCCCGGACAGGTTACCTCCTACGAGCAGTACTTC. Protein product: CASSPGQVTSYEQYF.